This TCR beta chain was found in a study of response to subunit inactivated influenza vaccine. Study findings and constraints: Authors suggested few new T cells are recruited by each seasonal influenza vaccination.

TCRdb processed the RT-PCR reads anew with MiXCR; each CDR3 protein has one entry. The sample consists of more than 600,000 distinct CDR3 sequences, 15% to 20% of them appearing once. This clonotype appeared many times. Its specificity is unknown. This sequence was found in a man between 45 and 60 years old who received an inactivated influenza vaccine. The sample in question was PBMCs from blood, obtained roughly 5 days after vaccination.

The CDR3 here is CSAAGQLDSYEQYF. Written as DNA, the CDR3 is TGCAGCGCCGCGGGACAGCTAGATAGCTACGAGCAGTACTTC. The rearrangement links TRBV29-1 to TRBJ2-7; D may be TRBD1 (7 bases). This CDR3 comprises 14 residues. Germline CDR1 reads SQVTM; CDR2 reads ANQGSEA. Between the trimmed V and J ends, which lost 7 bases and 3 bases, there was a span of 19 bases.